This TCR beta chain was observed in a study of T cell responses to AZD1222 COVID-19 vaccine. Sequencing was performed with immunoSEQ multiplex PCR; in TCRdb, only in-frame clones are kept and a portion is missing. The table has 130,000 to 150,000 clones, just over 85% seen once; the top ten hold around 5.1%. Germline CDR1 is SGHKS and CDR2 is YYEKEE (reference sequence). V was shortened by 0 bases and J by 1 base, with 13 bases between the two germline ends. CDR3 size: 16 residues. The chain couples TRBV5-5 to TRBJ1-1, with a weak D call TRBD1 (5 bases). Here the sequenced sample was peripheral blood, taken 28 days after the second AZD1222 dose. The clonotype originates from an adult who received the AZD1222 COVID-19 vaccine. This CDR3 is CASSLVPGRKNTEAFF. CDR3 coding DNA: TGTGCCAGCAGCTTGGTACCAGGGAGAAAGAACACTGAAGCTTTCTTT.